Given below is one TCR beta chain in context. Only a few counts were recorded for this clone. No antigen is known for it. No base quality information exists; no much larger clone differs at one position. The junction carries 16 bases between V and J, which are trimmed by 6 bases and 8 bases respectively. The CDR3 runs 13 residues from the cysteine to the phenylalanine. Only the CDR3 DNA is retained, 39 bases long and in frame from the first base. This sample was included in a study of T cell responses to AZD1222 COVID-19 vaccine (dated by TCRdb to the early 2020s). Looking at the study overall: AZD1222 recipients whose second dose came at about 4 weeks and those whose second dose came at about 12 weeks were combined into one group, since spike-specific TCR depth and breadth did not differ between the two schedules. TCR sequencing was performed for about 250 trial participants, of whom about 210 were given two doses of AZD1222 and 26 were given two doses of MenACWY control vaccine. Enrollment into the trials was organized by age into subgroups of 18-55, 56-69 and 70-plus years, and those subgroups contained about 160, 30 and 59 TCR-sequenced participants, respectively. Summary of the overall study and its limitations: No day 14 peak-response samples were available, so repertoires were characterized only after the peak T cell response. Reportedly, close to half of the unique spike-specific TCRs recognized epitopes lying outside the regions that are mutated in the B.1.351 and B.1.1.7 variants. After two AZD1222 doses, both the breadth and the depth of spike-specific TCRs were significantly higher than at day 0 and than in MenACWY recipients. In the small 56-69-year group, the increase in depth fell short of significance, most likely because of low power. Participants were mostly white British and included more females than males, and it was suggested by the authors that clonal diversity may have been underestimated. The whole spike protein was spanned by vaccine-associated CD4 TCRs, and dominant responses were seen in regions 160-218 and 743-854. Only a handful of AZD1222 recipients were SARS-CoV-2 seropositive at baseline, limiting conclusions about previously exposed vaccinees.

The CDR3 regions of human TCRbeta chains were analyzed by immunosequencing. From the authors' description of their analysis: Repertoire TCRs were matched against a reference library of SARS-CoV-2-specific TCRs generated with the MIRA antigen-specificity platform. Breadth was defined as the fraction of unique TCRs that were SARS-CoV-2-associated, and depth was defined as the fraction of total T cells that were SARS-CoV-2-associated. Each spike-specific TCR was assigned to its reactive spike region and to a CD4 or CD8 class using the MIRA data. Log10-transformed breadth and depth values were compared by one-way ANOVA with Sidak's multiple comparisons tests. Drawn from immuneACCESS, this table holds only the in-frame rearrangements with V and J called that TCRdb kept. Clones are partly lost; checked studies trace under half to an unresolved V gene and leave the rest unexplained. That table is the source of V, J and clone size, and D and trimming were worked out from the DNA. This sample lists approximately 150,000 clones; roughly nine tenths were detected once. Of the sample, approximately 1.6% is held by the ten largest clones.

The sample's time point label, in plain terms: baseline before first vaccination. Vaccinee samples came from UK trials COV001 and COV002, including a single-blind randomized controlled phase 2/3 trial of AZD1222 (ChAdOx1 nCoV-19) in healthy adults. For TCRbeta chain sequencing, PBMC samples were collected from trial participants at day 0 and at day 28 after the second dose. Recombination joined TRBV12-3 or TRBV12-4 with TRBJ1-1; the D gene is possibly TRBD1, with 6 bases matching. The sequence was obtained from an adult in good health. Sample: peripheral blood, taken on day 0 of AZD1222 vaccination. CDR3 loop: CASSQGQLGEAFF. In nucleotides, the sequence is TGTGCCAGCAGCCAAGGACAGCTCGGCGAAGCTTTCTTT.